Each of the 6 T cell receptor beta chains below was sequenced from the same sample in a study of T cells in Graves' hyperthyroidism and ophthalmopathy. The source material, RNA transcripts, was used to amplify TCR beta CDR3 regions. An initial round of RT-PCR targeting the TCR CDR3 relied on the HTBI primer set. TCRdb ran MiXCR on the multiplex PCR reads and lists one entry per CDR3 protein. The sample lists 380,000 or so distinct CDR3 sequences; about 18% were seen once. Sequencing was carried out using blood. All receptors derive from a woman between 18 and 30 years old with Graves' hyperthyroidism.

A note on this clonotype: A junction end diverges from the germline sequence, so it may reflect a read error. The chain carries TRBV29-1 and TRBJ1-1; D remains unclear. Looked up from germline, CDR1 is SQVTM and CDR2 is ANQGSEA. This CDR3 has 11 amino acids. In nucleotides, the CDR3 is TGCAGCGTTGGCGGAGGCTACGAAGCTTGCTTT. Translated: CSVGGGYEACF. The full variable domain, completed using reference TRBV29-1 and TRBJ1-1, is SAVISQKPSRDICQRGTSLTIQCQVDSQVTMMFWYRQQPGQSLTLIATANQGSEATYESGFVIDKFPISRPNLTFSTLTVSNMSPEDSSIYLCSVGGGYEACFGQGTRLTVV.

There are many counts of this clonotype. CDR3 protein: CASRLLKGGWGEQYF. The CDR3 DNA follows: TGTGCCAGCAGACTACTAAAGGGAGGCTGGGGCGAGCAGTACTTC. V gene TRBV6-5 combines with J gene TRBJ2-7, with D possibly being TRBD2 (6 bases). This CDR3 is 15 amino acids long. The germline V gene encodes CDR1 MNHEY and CDR2 SVGAGI. V was clipped by 6 bases and J by 6 bases, with 21 bases between them.

There are a few counts of this clonotype. The gene calls are TRBV30 and TRBJ1-5; a possible D gene is TRBD1 (5 bases). V was trimmed by 2 bases and J by 0 bases, leaving 11 bases between them. This CDR3 is built from 15 residues. Germline CDR1 reads GTSNPN; CDR2 reads SVGIG (reference sequence). The CDR3 loop reads CAWSSGDFSNQPQHF. CDR3 coding DNA: TGTGCCTGGAGTTCTGGGGACTTTAGCAATCAGCCCCAGCATTTT.

This clonotype was recorded at least ten times. The chain uses TRBV11-2 and TRBJ1-1; perhaps TRBD1 as D (6 bases). Germline V gene data show CDR1 as SGHAT and CDR2 as FQNNGV. The CDR3 length is 14 residues. Trimming left V 1 base short and J 7 bases short, with 13 bases between. CDR3 region: CASSLGQGRGEAFF. Written as DNA, the CDR3 is TGTGCCAGCAGCTTAGGTCAGGGGCGGGGTGAAGCTTTCTTT.

This clonotype was picked up many times. The rearrangement links TRBV12-3 or TRBV12-4 to TRBJ1-2, with 7 bases identical to TRBD1. The CDR3 totals 16 residues. V lost 5 bases and J lost 4; bases outside the gene matches: 13. The CDR3 bases are TGTGCCAGCAGTCCAACCCGGAGGGGGCGATCCTATGGCTACACCTTC. It translates to CASSPTRRGRSYGYTF.

This clonotype appeared many times. CDR3 bases: TGTGCCATCAAGGGCGGGACCCAAGAGACCCAGTACTTC. Amino acid sequence: CAIKGGTQETQYF. The rearrangement uses TRBV10-3 and TRBJ2-5; tentative D call: TRBD2 (6 bases). The length of the CDR3 is 13 residues. V lost 7 bases, J lost 1 base, and 10 bases lay in between. Germline V gene lookup returns CDR1 ENHRY and CDR2 SYGVKD.